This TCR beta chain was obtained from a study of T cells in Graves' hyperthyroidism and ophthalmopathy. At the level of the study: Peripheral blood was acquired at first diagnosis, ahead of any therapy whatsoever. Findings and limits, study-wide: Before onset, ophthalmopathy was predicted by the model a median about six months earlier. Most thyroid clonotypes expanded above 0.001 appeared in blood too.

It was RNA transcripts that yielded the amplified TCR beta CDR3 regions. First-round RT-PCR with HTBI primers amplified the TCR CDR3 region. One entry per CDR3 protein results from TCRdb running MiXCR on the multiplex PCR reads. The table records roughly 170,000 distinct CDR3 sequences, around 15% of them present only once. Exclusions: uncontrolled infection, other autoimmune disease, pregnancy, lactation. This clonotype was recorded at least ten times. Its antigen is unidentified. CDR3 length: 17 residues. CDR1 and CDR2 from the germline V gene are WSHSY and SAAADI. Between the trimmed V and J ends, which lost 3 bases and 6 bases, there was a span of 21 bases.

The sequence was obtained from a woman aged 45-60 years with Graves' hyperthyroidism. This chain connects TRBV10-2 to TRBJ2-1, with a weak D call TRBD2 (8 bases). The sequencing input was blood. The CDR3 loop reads CASSESRGDSLSNEQFF. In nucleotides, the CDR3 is TGCGCCAGCAGTGAATCGCGGGGGGACAGTCTGAGCAATGAGCAGTTCTTC.